This TCR beta chain came from a study of blood T cell repertoires in COVID-19. Measured with immunoSEQ multiplex PCR; TCRdb has only the in-frame clones, and not every one. Counted here are 75,000 to 90,000 clones, 60% to 80% occurring once; the ten biggest clones make up 36%. The sequencing input was peripheral blood. The TCR comes from a man aged 60 to 69 with COVID-19, enrolled during active disease.

The CDR3 here is CASSIVGEQFF. The DNA of the CDR3 is TGTGCCAGTAGTATTGTCGGGGAGCAGTTCTTC. The chain uses TRBV19 and TRBJ2-1; D is unresolved. Looked up from germline, CDR1 is LNHDA and CDR2 is SQIVND (reference sequence). Between the trimmed V and J ends, which lost 3 bases and 10 bases, there was a span of 7 bases. The CDR3 totals 11 residues.